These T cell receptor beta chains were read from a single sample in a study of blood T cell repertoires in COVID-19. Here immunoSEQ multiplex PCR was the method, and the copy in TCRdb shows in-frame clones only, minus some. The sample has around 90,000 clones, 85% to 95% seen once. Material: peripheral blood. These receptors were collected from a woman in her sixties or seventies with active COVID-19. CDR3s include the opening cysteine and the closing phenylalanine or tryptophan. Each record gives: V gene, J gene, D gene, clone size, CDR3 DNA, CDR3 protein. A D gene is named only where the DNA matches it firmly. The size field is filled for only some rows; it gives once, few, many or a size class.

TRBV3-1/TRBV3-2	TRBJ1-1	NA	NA	TGTGCCAGCAGTAAAACAGGGCAAATTAGCACTGAAGCTTTCTTT	CASSKTGQISTEAFF
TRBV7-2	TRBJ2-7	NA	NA	TGTGCCAGCCCCAACTGCCCACCCTCTTCCGAGCAGTACTTC	CASPNCPPSSEQYF
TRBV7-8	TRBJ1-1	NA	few	TGTGCCAGCAGCTTAGTGTCCGGGAACACTGAAGCTTTCTTT	CASSLVSGNTEAFF
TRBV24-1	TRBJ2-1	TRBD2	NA	TGTGCCACCAGTGATAGTTTGCGGGGGGCTCGTGAGCAGTTCTTC	CATSDSLRGAREQFF
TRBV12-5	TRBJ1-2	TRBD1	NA	TGTGCTAGTGGTTTGGCAGGGGGTATGGGCTACACCTTC	CASGLAGGMGYTF
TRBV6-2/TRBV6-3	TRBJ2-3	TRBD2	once	TGTGCCAGCAGTTACGCGACTAGCGGGAGGGCCGCTAGCACAGATACGCAGTATTTT	CASSYATSGRAASTDTQYF
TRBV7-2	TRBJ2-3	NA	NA	TGTGCCAGCAGCCCAGACAGTCCTCTGGCAGATACGCAGTATTTT	CASSPDSPLADTQYF
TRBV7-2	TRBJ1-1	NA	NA	TGTGCCAGCAGCTTAGTTCGCAGTTTCACTGAAGCTTTCTTT	CASSLVRSFTEAFF
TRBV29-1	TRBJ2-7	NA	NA	TGCAGCGTTGTGGGGACTTACGAGCAGTACTTC	CSVVGTYEQYF
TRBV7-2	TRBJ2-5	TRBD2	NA	TGTGCCAGCAGCTTCCAAGCGGGGGGGCGGGAGACCCAGTACTTC	CASSFQAGGRETQYF
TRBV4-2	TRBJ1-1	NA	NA	TGTGCCAGCAGCCCGAACCAAGGACAGCTGAACACTGAAGCTTTCTTT	CASSPNQGQLNTEAFF
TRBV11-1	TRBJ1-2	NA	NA	TGTGCCAGCAGCTTAGAAAGGGGGAAGAAGGAGGAGGACACCTTC	CASSLERGKKEEDTF
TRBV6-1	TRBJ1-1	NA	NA	TGTGCCAGCAGTCAAGCCCCGGGCACTGAAGCTTTCTTT	CASSQAPGTEAFF
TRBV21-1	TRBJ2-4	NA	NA	TGTGCCAGCAGCAAAGAAGGTCAGGGGATAGCCAAAAACATTCAGTACTTC	CASSKEGQGIAKNIQYF
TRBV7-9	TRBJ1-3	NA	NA	TGTGCCAGCAGCGTAACTGGAAACACCATATATTTT	CASSVTGNTIYF
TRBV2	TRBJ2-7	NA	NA	TGTGCCAGCACAGGGTCCCTCTACGAGCAGTACTTC	CASTGSLYEQYF